This TCR beta chain was obtained from a study of T-cell reconstitution after alpha-beta-depleted transplantation in children. This clonotype has at least ten counts. Using unique molecular identifiers, the investigators prepared the TCRbeta library. Each CDR3 protein gets one entry after TCRdb re-called the PCR reads with MiXCR. The repertoire includes hundreds of thousands of distinct CDR3 sequences, approximately 16% of them detected once, and around 0.96% sits in the top ten. The CDR3 spans 14 residues. In germline, CDR1 is DFQATT, CDR2 SNEGSKA (reference sequence). V gave up 2 bases and J gave up 0 bases; unmatched junction bases: 3.

The sequencing used PBMCs from the stem cell graft donor, collected from the stem cell graft. This sequence joins TRBV20-1 and TRBJ2-5; 7 nucleotides line up with TRBD1. This sequence was found in a human donor who donated a stem cell graft to a child with acute myeloid leukemia. CDR3 nucleotides: TGCAGTGCTAGATTACAGGGGTACCAAGAGACCCAGTACTTC. Translated, it gives CSARLQGYQETQYF.